The present T cell receptor (beta chain) was sequenced within a study of blood T cell repertoires in COVID-19. Clones were sequenced by immunoSEQ multiplex PCR, and TCRdb holds only the in-frame ones, with some missing. The sample includes some 140,000 clones, roughly 83% of them seen just once. CDR1 KGHDR and CDR2 SFDVKD come from the germline V gene. The CDR3 consists of 13 residues. V dropped 8 bases and J dropped 2; count of bases not matched to a gene: 3. Seattle's cohort entered during active infection and was followed longitudinally. The clonotype originates from a woman in her 70s with COVID-19, enrolled during active disease. The specimen sequenced was peripheral blood. This chain connects TRBV24-1 to TRBJ2-3, with 7 bases aligning to TRBD1. CDR3 protein: CATKGQHTDTQYF. Here the CDR3 DNA reads TGTGCCACCAAGGGACAGCACACAGATACGCAGTATTTT.